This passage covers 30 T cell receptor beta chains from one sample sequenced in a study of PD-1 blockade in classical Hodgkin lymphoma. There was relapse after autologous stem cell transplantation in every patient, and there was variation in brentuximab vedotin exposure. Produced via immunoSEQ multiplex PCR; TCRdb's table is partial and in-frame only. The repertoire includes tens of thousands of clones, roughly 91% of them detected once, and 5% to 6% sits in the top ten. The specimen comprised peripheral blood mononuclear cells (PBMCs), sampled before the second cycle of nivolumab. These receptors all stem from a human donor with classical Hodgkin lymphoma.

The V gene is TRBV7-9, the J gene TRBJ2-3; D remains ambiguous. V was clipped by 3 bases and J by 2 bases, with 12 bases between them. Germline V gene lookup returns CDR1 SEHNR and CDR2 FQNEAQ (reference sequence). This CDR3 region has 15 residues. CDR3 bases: TGTGCCAGCAGCTTGGTTGGGCTTCACACAGATACGCAGTATTTT. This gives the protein CASSLVGLHTDTQYF.

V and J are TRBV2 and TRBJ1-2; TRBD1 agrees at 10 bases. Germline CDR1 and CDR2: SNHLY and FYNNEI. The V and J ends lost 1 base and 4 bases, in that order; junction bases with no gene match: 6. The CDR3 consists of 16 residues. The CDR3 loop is CASSEGGQGTAYGYTF. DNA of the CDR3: TGTGCCAGCAGTGAAGGGGGACAGGGGACGGCCTATGGCTACACCTTC.

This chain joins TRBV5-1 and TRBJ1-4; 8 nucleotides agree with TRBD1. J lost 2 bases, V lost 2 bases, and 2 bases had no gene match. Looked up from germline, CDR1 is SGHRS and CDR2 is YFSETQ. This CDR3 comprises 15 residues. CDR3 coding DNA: TGCGCCAGCAGCTTCACAGGGGGTACTAATGAAAAACTGTTTTTT. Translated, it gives CASSFTGGTNEKLFF.

The CDR3 DNA reads as TGCGCCAGCAGCCCGGAGACAGGGGGCGACTATGGCTACACCTTC. Protein sequence: CASSPETGGDYGYTF. This rearrangement joins TRBV5-1 to TRBJ1-2; 10 nucleotides agree with TRBD1. V was pared by 4 bases and J by 3 bases, with 6 bases of the junction left unmatched. The CDR3 extends over 15 amino acids. Germline CDR1 and CDR2: SGHRS and YFSETQ.

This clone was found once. CDR3 sequence: CASSADGTTNEKLFF. DNA for the CDR3: TGCGCCAGCAGCGCGGACGGAACGACTAATGAAAAACTGTTTTTT. V usage is TRBV5-1 and J usage is TRBJ1-4, with D uncertain. The CDR3 totals 15 residues. Germline CDR1 reads SGHRS; CDR2 reads YFSETQ. V lost 4 bases to trimming and J lost 2 bases, with 12 bases between them.

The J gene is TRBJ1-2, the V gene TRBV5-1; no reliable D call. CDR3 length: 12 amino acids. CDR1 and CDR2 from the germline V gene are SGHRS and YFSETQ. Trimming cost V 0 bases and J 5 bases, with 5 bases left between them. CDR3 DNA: TGCGCCAGCAGCTTGGGGGAGTATGGCTACACCTTC. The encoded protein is CASSLGEYGYTF.

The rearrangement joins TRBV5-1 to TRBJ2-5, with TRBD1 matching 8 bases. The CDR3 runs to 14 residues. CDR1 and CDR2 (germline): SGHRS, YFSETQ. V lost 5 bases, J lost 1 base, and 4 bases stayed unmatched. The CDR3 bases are TGCGCCAGCAGTTCAACAGGGGGCCAAGAGACCCAGTACTTC. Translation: CASSSTGGQETQYF.

The CDR3 is CASSLNRVGSPLHF. CDR3 DNA sequence: TGTGCCAGCAGCTTAAACAGGGTTGGTTCACCCCTCCACTTT. The V and J genes are TRBV7-9 and TRBJ1-6; D might be TRBD1 (6 bases). The CDR3 sequence is 14 residues long. V was pared by 2 bases and J by 9 bases, with 11 bases between. The V gene's germline CDR1 is SEHNR and CDR2 FQNEAQ (reference sequence).

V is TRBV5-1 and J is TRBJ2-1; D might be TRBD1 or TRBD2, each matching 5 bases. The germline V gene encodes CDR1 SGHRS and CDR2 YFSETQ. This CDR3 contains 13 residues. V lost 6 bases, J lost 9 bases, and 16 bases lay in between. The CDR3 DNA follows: TGCGCCAGCAAGCCCGGGACGGGATTTGAGCAGTTCTTC. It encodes CASKPGTGFEQFF.

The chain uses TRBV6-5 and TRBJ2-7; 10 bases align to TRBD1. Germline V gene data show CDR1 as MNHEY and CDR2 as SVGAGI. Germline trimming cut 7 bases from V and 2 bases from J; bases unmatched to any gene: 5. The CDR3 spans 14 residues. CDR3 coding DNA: TGTGCCAGCACCACCGGGACAGGGGCCTACGAGCAGTACTTC. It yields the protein CASTTGTGAYEQYF.

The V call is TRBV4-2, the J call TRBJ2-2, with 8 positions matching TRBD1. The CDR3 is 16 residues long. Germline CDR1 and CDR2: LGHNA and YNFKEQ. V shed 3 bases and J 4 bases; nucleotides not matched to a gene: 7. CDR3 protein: CASSQDRVRFTGELFF. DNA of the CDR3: TGTGCCAGCAGCCAGGACAGGGTTCGATTCACCGGGGAGCTGTTTTTT.

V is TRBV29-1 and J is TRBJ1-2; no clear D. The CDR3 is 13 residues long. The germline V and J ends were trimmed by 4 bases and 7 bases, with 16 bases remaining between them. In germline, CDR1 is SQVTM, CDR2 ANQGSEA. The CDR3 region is CSVAYSLDGGYTF. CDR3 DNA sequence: TGCAGCGTTGCTTACAGCCTAGACGGTGGCTACACCTTC. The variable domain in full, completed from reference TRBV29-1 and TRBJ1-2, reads SAVISQKPSRDICQRGTSLTIQCQVDSQVTMMFWYRQQPGQSLTLIATANQGSEATYESGFVIDKFPISRPNLTFSTLTVSNMSPEDSSIYLCSVAYSLDGGYTFGSGTRLTVV.

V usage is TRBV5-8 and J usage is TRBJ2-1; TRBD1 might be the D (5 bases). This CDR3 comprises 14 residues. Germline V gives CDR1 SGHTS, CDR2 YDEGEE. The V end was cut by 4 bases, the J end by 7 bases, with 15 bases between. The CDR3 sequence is CASSARLDRNEQFF. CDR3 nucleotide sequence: TGTGCCAGCAGCGCGAGATTAGACAGAAATGAGCAGTTCTTC. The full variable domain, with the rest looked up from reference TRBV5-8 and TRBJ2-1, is EAGVTQSPTHLIKTRGQQATLRCSPISGHTSVYWYQQALGLGLQFLLWYDEGEERNRGNFPPRFSGRQFPNYSSELNVNALELEDSALYLCASSARLDRNEQFFGPGTRLTVL.

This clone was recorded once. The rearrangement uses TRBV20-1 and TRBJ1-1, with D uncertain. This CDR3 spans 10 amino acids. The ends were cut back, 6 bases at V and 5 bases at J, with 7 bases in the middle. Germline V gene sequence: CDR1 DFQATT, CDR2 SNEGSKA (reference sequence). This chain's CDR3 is CSALRTEAFF. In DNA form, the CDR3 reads TGCAGTGCCTTGAGGACTGAAGCTTTCTTT.

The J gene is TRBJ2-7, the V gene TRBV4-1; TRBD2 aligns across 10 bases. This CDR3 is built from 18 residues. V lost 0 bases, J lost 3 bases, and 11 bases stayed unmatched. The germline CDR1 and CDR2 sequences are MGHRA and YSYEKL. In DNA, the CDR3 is TGCGCCAGCAGCCAAGAGTCGTTAGCGGGGGGCTTACACTACGAGCAGTACTTC. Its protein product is CASSQESLAGGLHYEQYF.

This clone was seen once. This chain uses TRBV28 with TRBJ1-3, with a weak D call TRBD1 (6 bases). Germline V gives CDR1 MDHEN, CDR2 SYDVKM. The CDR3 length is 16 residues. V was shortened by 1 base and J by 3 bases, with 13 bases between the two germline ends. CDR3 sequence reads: CASSLSGGRIGNTIYF. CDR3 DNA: TGTGCCAGCAGTTTATCGGGGGGGCGAATTGGAAACACCATATATTTT.

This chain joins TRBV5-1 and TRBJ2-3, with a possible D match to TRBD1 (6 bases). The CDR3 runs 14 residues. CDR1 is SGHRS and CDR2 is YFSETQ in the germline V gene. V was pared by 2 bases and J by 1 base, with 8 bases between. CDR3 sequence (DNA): TGCGCCAGCAGCTTCCGACAGGGCACAGATACGCAGTATTTT. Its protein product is CASSFRQGTDTQYF.

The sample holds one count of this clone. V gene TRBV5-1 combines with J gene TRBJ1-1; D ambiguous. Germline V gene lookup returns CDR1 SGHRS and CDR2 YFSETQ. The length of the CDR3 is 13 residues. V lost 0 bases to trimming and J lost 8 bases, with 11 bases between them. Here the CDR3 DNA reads TGCGCCAGCAGCTTGGGGGAGACTCGGGAAGCTTTCTTT. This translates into CASSLGETREAFF.

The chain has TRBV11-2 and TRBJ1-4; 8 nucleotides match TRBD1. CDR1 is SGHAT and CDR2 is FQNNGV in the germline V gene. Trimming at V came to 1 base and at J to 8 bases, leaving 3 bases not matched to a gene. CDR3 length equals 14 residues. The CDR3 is CASSLGQGNEKLFF. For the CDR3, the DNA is TGTGCCAGCAGCTTAGGACAGGGGAACGAAAAACTGTTTTTT.

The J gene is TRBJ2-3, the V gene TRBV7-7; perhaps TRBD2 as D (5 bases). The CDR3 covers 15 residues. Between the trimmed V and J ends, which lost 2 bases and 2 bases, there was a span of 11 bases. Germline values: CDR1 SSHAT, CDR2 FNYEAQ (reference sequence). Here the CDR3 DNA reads TGTGCCAGCAGCTTACGAGCGGTACCCACAGATACGCAGTATTTT. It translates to CASSLRAVPTDTQYF.

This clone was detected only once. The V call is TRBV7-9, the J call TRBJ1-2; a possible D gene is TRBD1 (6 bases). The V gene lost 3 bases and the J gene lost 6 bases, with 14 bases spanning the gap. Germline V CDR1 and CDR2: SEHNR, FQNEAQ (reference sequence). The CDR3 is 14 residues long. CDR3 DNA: TGTGCCAGCAGCTTCCCTGGACAGAGTAATGGCTACACCTTC. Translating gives CASSFPGQSNGYTF.

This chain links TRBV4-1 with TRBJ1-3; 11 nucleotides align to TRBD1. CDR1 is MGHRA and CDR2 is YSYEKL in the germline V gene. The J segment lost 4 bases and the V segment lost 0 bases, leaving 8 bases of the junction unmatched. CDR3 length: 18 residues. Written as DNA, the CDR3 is TGCGCCAGCAGCCAAGACGTGACCGGGACAGGGGGGGGAAACACCATATATTTT. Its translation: CASSQDVTGTGGGNTIYF.

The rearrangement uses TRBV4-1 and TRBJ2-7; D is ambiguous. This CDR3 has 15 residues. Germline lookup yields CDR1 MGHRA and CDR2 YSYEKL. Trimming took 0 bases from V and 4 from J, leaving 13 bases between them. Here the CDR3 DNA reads TGCGCCAGCAGCCAAGAGGGCCGACCGACGTACGAGCAGTACTTC. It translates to CASSQEGRPTYEQYF.

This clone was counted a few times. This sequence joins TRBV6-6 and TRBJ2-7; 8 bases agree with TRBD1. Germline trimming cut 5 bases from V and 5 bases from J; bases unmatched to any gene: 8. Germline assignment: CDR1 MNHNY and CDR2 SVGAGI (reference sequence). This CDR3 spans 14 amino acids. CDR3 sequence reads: CASSRPMTGDEQYF. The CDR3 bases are TGTGCCAGCAGTCGCCCCATGACAGGGGACGAGCAGTACTTC.

Here the CDR3 DNA reads TGCGCCAGCAGCCTGGGCAACACGGGGGAAAAACTGTTTTTT. This gives the protein CASSLGNTGEKLFF. The genes are TRBV5-1 and TRBJ1-4; D not certain. The germline V gene has CDR1 SGHRS and CDR2 YFSETQ. CDR3 length equals 14 residues. Trimming pared 4 bases from V and 8 bases from J, leaving 15 bases between. The whole variable domain, remainder taken from reference TRBV5-1 and TRBJ1-4, is KAGVTQTPRYLIKTRGQQVTLSCSPISGHRSVSWYQQTPGQGLQFLFEYFSETQRNKGNFPGRFSGRQFSNSRSEMNVSTLELGDSALYLCASSLGNTGEKLFFGSGTQLSVL.

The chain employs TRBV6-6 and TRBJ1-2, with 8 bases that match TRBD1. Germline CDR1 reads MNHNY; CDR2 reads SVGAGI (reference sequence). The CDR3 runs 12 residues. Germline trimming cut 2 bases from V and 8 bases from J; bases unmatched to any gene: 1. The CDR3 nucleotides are TGTGCCAGCAGTTACCGGGACAGGGGCTACACCTTC. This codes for CASSYRDRGYTF.

CDR3 in amino acids: CASRQGSDTQYF. CDR3 sequence (DNA): TGTGCCAGTAGACAGGGTTCAGATACGCAGTATTTT. This sequence joins TRBV6-6 and TRBJ2-3, with 7 bases fitting TRBD1. The CDR3 extends over 12 amino acids. The germline V gene has CDR1 MNHNY and CDR2 SVGAGI (reference sequence). V lost 9 bases, J lost 4 bases, and 4 bases stayed unmatched.

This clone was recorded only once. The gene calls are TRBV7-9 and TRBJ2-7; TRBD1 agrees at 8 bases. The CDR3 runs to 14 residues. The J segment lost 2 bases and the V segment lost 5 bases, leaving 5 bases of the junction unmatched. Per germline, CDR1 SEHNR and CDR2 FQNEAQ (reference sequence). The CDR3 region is CASSDRGLTYEQYF. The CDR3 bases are TGTGCCAGCAGCGACAGGGGACTTACCTACGAGCAGTACTTC.

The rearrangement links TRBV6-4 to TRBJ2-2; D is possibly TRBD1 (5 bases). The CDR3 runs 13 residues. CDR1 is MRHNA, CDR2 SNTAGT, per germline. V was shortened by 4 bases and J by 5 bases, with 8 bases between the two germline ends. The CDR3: CASSGQPTGELFF. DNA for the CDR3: TGTGCCAGCAGTGGACAGCCAACCGGGGAGCTGTTTTTT.

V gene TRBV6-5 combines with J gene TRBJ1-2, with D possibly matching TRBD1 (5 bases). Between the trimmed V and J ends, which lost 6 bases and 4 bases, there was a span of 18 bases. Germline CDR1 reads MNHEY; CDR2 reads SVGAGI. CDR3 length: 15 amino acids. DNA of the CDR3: TGTGCCAGCAGCAATACCGGGACTACCATCTATGGCTACACCTTC. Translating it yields CASSNTGTTIYGYTF.